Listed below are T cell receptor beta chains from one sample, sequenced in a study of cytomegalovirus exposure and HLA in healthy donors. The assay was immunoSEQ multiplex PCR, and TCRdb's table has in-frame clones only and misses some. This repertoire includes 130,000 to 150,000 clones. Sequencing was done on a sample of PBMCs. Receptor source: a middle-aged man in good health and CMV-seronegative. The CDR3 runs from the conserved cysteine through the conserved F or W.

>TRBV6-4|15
CASRHNALANYGYTF
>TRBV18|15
CASSPGSANTGELFF
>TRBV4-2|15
CASSPRTGGHNEQFF
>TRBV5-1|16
CASSLDSGGAGDTQYF
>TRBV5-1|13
CASSHGTAYEQYF
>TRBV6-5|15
CASSYLGKDGGIQYF
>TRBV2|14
CASSSGGPLGEQFF
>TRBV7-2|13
CASSLGQGQSYTF
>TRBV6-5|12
CASSDTGAGYTF
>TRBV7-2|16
CASSFRDSISYNEQFF
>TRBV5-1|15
CASSLTGPSSYEQYF
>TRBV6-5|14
CASSRGQINEKLFF
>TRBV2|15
CASSSRTVNTGELFF
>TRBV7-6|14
CASSLGSRGPEAFF
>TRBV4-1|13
CASSVLAADTQYF
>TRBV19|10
CASSSVGYTF